This TCR beta chain originates from a study of CD8 T cells in ankylosing spondylitis (dated by TCRdb to the late 2010s). Concerning the study at large: T cell receptor beta repertoires were profiled in healthy donors and ankylosing spondylitis patients so that disease-linked TCR variants could be found. Peripheral blood samples were taken, and synovial fluid was additionally collected from ankylosing spondylitis patients. The full study cohort comprised roughly 24 ankylosing spondylitis patients and about 110 healthy donors. Broader findings and caveats from the paper: The disease-linked clones showed a CD8+ phenotype and occurred at relatively low frequencies in peripheral blood. A TCR beta motif made up of several highly homologous amino acid variants appeared to be characteristic of blood from ankylosing spondylitis patients. According to the report, matched synovial fluid samples from ankylosing spondylitis patients were significantly enriched for the disease-linked clones. Some motif variants had previously been reported in the synovial fluid and blood of reactive arthritis patients, which suggests shared mechanisms of disease initiation.

The sample was run on an Illumina HiSeq 2500. Quantitative 5'-RACE with molecular barcodes was used to prepare TCR beta libraries. Per the authors' processing: To identify disease-linked TCR variants, a new computational method was used, one built on a probabilistic model of VDJ rearrangement. The public reads were reprocessed in TCRdb via fastp at Q25 and MiXCR, keeping in-frame beta chains. One record per CDR3 amino acid sequence lists the most common genes and DNA. These V and J calls rely on TCRdb rather than the paper's analysis. The sample table records some 300,000 distinct CDR3 sequences; more than 20% of these occur just once. Of the sample, 3.5% is held by the ten largest clones. This clonotype was counted a few times. The specificity of this receptor is unknown. No clone much larger than this one lies a single base away; base qualities are absent. The CDR3 runs 16 amino acids, cysteine and phenylalanine included. Left in the record is the CDR3 DNA by itself, 48 bases read in frame from the first base. The germline V gene specifies SQVTM as CDR1 and ANQGSEA as CDR2. Clipping removes 3 bases from V and 3 bases from J, with 7 as the unmatched junction base count.

The source is a female donor with ankylosing spondylitis or in good health (not recorded which). Input material: blood, either unsorted or a sorted T cell fraction (not recorded which). The chain is assembled from TRBV29-1 and TRBJ2-3; TRBD2 aligns with 12 central bases. The sequenced DNA: TGCAGCGTTGATGGACTAGCGGGATTGTCGACAGATACGCAGTATTTT. This encodes CSVDGLAGLSTDTQYF.